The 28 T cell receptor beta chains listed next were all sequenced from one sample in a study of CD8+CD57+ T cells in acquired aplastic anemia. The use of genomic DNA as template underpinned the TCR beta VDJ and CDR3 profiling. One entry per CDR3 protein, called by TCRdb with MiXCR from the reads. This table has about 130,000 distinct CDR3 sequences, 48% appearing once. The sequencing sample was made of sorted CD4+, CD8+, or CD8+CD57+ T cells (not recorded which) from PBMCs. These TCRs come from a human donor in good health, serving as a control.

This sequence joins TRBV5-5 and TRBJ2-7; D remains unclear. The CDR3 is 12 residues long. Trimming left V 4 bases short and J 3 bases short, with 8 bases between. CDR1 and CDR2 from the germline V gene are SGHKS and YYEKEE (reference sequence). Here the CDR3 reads CASSGFFYEQYV. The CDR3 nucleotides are TGTGCCAGCAGCGGATTTTTCTACGAGCAGTACGTC.

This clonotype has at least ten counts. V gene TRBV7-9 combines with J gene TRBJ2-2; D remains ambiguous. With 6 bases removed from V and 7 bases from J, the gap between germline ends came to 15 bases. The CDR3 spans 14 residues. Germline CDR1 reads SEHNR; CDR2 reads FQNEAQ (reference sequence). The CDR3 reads CASRVTAGNGELFF. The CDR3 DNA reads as TGTGCCAGCAGGGTTACAGCTGGAAACGGGGAGCTGTTTTTT.

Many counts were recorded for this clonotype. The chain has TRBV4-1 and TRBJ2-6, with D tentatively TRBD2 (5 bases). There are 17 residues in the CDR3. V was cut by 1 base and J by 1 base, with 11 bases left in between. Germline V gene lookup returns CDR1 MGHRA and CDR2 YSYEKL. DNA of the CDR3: TGCGCCAGCAGCCAAGCTGAGGGCAGATCTGGGGCCAACGTCCTGACTTTC. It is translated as CASSQAEGRSGANVLTF.

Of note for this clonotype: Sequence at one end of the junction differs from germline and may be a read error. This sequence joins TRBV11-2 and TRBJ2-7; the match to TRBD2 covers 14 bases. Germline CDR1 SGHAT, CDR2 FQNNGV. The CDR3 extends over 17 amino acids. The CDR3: CASSFRTSGGPPYEQCF. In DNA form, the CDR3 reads TGTGCCAGCAGCTTCCGGACTAGCGGGGGGCCCCCTTACGAGCAGTGCTTC.

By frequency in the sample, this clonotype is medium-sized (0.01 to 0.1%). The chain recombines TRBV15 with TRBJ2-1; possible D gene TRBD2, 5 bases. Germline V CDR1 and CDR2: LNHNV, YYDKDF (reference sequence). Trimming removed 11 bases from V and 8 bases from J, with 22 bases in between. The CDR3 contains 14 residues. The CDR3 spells CAHSEGGFGHEQFF. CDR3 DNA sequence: TGTGCCCATAGCGAGGGTGGTTTTGGACATGAGCAGTTCTTC. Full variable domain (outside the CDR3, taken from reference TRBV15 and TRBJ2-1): DAMVIQNPRYQVTQFGKPVTLSCSQTLNHNVMYWYQQKSSQAPKLLFHYYDKDFNNEADTPDNFQSRRPNTSFCFLDIRSPGLGDTAMYLCAHSEGGFGHEQFFGPGTRLTVL.

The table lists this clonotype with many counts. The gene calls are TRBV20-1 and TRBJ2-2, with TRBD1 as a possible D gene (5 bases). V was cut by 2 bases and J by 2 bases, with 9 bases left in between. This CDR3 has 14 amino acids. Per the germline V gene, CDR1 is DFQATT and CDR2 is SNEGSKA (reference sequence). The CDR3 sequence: CSARPQGNTGELFF. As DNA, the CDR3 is TGCAGTGCTAGACCGCAGGGCAACACCGGGGAGCTGTTTTTT.

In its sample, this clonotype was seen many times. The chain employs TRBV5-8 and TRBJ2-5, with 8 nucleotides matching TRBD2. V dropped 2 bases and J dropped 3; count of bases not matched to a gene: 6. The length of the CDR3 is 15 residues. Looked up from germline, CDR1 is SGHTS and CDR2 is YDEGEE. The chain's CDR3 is CASSLYRGGEETQYF. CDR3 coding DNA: TGTGCCAGCAGCTTATATCGGGGGGGCGAAGAGACCCAGTACTTC.

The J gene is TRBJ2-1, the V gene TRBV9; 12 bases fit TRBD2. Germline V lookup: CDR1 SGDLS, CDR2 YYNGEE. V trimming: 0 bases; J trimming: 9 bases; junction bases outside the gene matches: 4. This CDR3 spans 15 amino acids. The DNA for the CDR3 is TGTGCCAGCAGCGTAGCTAGGACTAGCGGGGCTGAGCAGTTCTTC. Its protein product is CASSVARTSGAEQFF.

This CDR3 reads CAGSCNQDYGYTF. CDR3 nucleotides: TGTGCCGGCAGTTGCAACCAGGACTATGGCTACACCTTC. The V call is TRBV10-3, the J call TRBJ1-2; D not certain. The V gene lost 11 bases and the J gene lost 3 bases, with 16 bases spanning the gap. The CDR3 spans 13 residues. CDR1 is ENHRY and CDR2 is SYGVKD in the germline V gene.

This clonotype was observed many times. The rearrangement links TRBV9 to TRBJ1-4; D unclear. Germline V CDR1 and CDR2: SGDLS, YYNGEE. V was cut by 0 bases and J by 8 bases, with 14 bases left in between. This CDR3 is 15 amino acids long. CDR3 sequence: CASSVDGEKREKLFF. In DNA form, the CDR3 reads TGTGCCAGCAGCGTAGACGGGGAAAAGAGGGAAAAACTGTTTTTT. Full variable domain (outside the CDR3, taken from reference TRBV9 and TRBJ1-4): DSGVTQTPKHLITATGQRVTLRCSPRSGDLSVYWYQQSLDQGLQFLIQYYNGEERAKGNILERFSAQQFPDLHSELNLSSLELGDSALYFCASSVDGEKREKLFFGSGTQLSVL.

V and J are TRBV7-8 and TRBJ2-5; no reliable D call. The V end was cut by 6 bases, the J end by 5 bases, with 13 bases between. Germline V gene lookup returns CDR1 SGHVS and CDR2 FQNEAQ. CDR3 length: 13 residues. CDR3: CASRRRATETQYF. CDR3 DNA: TGTGCCAGCAGAAGAAGGGCCACGGAGACCCAGTACTTC.

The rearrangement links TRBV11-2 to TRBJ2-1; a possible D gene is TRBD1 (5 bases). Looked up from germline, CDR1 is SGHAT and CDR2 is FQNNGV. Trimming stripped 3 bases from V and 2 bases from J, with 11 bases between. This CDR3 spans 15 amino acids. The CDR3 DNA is TGTGCCAGCAGCTTTGGGGCAGGACCCTACAATGAGCAGTTCTTC. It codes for CASSFGAGPYNEQFF.

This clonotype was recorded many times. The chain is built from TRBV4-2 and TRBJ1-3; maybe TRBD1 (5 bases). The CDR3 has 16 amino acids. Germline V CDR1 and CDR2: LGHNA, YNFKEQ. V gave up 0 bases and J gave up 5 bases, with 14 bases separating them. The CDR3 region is CASSQDLQAARNTIYF. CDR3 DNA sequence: TGTGCCAGCAGCCAAGATCTACAGGCAGCCCGAAACACCATATATTTT.

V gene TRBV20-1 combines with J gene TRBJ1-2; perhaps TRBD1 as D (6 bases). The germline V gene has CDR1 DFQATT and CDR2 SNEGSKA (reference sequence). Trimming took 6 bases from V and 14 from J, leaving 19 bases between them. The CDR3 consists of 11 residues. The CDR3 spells CSAQQGNLETF. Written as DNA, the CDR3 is TGCAGTGCACAGCAGGGGAACCTTGAGACCTTC.

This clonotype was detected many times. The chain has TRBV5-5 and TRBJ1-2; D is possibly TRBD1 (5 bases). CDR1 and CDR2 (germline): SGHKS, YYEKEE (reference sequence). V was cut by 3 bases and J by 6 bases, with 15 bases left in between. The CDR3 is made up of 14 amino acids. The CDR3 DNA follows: TGTGCCAGCAGCTCGCACGCAGGGAACAATGGCTACACCTTC. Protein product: CASSSHAGNNGYTF.

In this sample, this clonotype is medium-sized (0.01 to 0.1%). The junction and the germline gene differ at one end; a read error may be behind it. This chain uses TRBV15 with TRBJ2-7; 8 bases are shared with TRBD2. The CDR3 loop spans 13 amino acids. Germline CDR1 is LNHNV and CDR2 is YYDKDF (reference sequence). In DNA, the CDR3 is TGTGCCACCAGCAGAGGAGGTAGCGGGGTGCCGGACTTC. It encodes CATSRGGSGVPDF.

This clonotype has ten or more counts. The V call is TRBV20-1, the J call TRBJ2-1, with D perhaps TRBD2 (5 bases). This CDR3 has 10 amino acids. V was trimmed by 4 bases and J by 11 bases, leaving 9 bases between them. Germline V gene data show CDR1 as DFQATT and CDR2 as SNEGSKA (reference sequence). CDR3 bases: TGCAGTGCTACAACGGGGAAGCAGTTCTTC. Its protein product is CSATTGKQFF.

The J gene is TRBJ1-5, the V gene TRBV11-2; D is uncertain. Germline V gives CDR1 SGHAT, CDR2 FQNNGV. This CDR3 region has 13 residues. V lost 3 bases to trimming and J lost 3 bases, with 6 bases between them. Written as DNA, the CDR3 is TGTGCCAGCAGCTTGACGGACAATCAGCCCCAGCATTTT. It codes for CASSLTDNQPQHF.

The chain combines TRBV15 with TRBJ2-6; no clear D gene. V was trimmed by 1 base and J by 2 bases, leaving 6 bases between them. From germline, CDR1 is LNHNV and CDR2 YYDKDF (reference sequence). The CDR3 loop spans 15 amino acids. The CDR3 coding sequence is TGTGCCACCAGCAGAGTTGGGACTGGGGCCAACGTCCTGACTTTC. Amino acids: CATSRVGTGANVLTF.

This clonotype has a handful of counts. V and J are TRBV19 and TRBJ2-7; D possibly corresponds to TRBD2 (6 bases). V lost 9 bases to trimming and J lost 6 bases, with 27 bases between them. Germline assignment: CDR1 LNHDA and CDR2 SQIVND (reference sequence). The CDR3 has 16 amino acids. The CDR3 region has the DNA TGTGCCAGCAGCTACAACCCTGGGGTTGCGGGACGCGAGCAGTACTTC. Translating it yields CASSYNPGVAGREQYF.

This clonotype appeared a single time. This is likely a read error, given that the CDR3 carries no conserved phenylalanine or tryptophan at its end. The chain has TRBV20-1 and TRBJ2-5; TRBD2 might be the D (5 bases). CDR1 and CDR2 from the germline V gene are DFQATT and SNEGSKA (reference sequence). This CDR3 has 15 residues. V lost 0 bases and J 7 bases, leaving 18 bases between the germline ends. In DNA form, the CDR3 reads TGCAGTGCTAGAGATAGCGTCGCTAGTCCAGGGACCCAGTACCTC. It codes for CSARDSVASPGTQYL.

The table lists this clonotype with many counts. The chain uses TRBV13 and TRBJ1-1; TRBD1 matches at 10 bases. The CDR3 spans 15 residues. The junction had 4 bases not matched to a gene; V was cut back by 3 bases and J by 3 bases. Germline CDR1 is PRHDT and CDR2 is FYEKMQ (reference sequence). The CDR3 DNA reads TGTGCCAGCAGCTTCGAGACAGGGGGCTACACTGAAGCTTTCTTT. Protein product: CASSFETGGYTEAFF.

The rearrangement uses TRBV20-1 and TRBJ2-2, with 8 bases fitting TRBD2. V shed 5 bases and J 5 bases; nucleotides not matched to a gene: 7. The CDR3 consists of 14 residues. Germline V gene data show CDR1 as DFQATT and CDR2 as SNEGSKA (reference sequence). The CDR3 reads CSAPPAGGTGELFF. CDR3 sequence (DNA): TGCAGTGCTCCCCCCGCGGGGGGAACCGGGGAGCTGTTTTTT.

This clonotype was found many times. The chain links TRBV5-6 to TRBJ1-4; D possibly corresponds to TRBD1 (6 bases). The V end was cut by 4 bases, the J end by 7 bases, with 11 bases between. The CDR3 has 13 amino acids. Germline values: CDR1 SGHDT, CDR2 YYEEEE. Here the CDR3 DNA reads TGTGCCAGCAGCCAAGGACAGAGTGAAAAACTGTTTTTT. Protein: CASSQGQSEKLFF.

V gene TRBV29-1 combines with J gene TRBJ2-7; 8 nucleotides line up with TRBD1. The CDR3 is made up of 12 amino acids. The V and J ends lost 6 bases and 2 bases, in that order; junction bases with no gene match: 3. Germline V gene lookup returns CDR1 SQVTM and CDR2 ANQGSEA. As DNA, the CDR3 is TGCAGCGTGGGACAGGTGACCTACGAGCAGTACTTC. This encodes CSVGQVTYEQYF.

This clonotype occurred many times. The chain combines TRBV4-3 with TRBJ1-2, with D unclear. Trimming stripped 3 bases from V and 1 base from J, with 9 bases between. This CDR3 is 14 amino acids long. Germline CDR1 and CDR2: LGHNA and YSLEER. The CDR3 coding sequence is TGCGCCAGCAGCCAGGCGACGGATAACTATGGCTACACCTTC. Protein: CASSQATDNYGYTF.

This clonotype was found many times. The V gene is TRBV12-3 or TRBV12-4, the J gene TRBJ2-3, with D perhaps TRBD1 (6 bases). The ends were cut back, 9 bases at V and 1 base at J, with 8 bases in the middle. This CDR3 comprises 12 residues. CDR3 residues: CASSGGTDTQYF. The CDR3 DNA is TGTGCCAGTTCAGGGGGCACAGATACGCAGTATTTT.

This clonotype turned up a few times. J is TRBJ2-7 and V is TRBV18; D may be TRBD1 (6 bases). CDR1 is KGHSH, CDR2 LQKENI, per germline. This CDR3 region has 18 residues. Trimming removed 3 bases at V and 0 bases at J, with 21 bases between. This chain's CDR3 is CASSPQTRGPTPSYEQYF. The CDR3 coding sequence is TGTGCCAGCTCACCTCAAACCAGGGGTCCAACCCCCTCCTACGAGCAGTACTTC.